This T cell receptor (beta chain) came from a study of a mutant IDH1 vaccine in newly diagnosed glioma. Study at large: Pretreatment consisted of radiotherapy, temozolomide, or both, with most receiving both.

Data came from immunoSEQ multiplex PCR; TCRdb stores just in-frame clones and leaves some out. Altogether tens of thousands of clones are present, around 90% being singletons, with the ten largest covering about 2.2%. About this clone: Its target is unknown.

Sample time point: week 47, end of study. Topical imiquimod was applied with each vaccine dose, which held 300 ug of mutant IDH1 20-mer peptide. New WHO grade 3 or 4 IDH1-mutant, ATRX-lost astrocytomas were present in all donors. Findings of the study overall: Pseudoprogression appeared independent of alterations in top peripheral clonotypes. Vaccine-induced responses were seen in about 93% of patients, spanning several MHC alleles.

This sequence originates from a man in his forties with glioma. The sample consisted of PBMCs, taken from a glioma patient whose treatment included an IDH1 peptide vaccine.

The CDR3 coding sequence is TGTGCCAGCAGCCCCCAGGGTAGCGGGGGGTTCCCCGGGGAGCTGTTTTTT. It translates to CASSPQGSGGFPGELFF. This chain links TRBV4-2 with TRBJ2-2, with TRBD2 matching over 10 bases. The germline V gene encodes CDR1 LGHNA and CDR2 YNFKEQ. The V gene end was trimmed by 4 bases and the J gene end by 6 bases; junction bases not matched to a gene: 11. This CDR3 spans 17 amino acids.